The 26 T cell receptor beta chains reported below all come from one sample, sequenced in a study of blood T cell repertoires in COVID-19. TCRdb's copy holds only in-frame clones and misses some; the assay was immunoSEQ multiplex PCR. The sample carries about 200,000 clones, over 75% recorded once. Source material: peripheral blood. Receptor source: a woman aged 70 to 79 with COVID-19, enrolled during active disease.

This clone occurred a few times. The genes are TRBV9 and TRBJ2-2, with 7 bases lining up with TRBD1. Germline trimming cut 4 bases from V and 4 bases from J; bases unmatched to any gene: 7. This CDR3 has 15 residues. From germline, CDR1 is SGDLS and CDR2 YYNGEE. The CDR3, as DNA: TGTGCCAGCAGCTCAACGACAGGGCTCACCGGGGAGCTGTTTTTT. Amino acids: CASSSTTGLTGELFF. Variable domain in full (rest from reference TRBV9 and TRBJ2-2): DSGVTQTPKHLITATGQRVTLRCSPRSGDLSVYWYQQSLDQGLQFLIQYYNGEERAKGNILERFSAQQFPDLHSELNLSSLELGDSALYFCASSSTTGLTGELFFGEGSRLTVL.

The CDR3 sequence: CASSSAGRPYEQYF. Here the CDR3 DNA reads TGTGCCAGCAGCTCAGCAGGGAGGCCCTACGAGCAGTACTTC. V gene TRBV9 combines with J gene TRBJ2-7; weak D call: TRBD2 (6 bases). This CDR3 comprises 14 residues. Trimming shortened V by 4 bases and J by 2 bases, and 13 bases separated the two germline ends. Germline-derived CDR1 and CDR2 are SGDLS and YYNGEE.

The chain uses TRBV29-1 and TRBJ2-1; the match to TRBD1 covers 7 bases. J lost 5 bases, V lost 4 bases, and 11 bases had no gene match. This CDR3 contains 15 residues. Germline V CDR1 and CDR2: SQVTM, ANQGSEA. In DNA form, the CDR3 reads TGCAGCGTTGGCCCCCGACAGGGATTCCACAATGAGCAGTTCTTC. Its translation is CSVGPRQGFHNEQFF.

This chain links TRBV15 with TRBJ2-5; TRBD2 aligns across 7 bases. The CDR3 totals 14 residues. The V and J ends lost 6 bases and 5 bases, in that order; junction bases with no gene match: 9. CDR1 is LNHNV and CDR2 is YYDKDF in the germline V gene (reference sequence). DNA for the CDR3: TGTGCCACCAGTACCGGCGGGGGATCGGAGACCCAGTACTTC. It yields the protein CATSTGGGSETQYF.

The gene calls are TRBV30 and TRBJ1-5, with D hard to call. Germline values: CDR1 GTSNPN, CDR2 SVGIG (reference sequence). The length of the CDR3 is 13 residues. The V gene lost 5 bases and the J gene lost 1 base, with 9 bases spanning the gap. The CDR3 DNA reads TGTGCCTGGGCCCGAGGGAGCAATCAGCCCCAGCATTTT. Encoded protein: CAWARGSNQPQHF.

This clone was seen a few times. The CDR3 DNA is TGTGCCAGCAGTGAACCCCGGGGTGAGGTCACTGAAGCTTTCTTT. Its translation: CASSEPRGEVTEAFF. The V and J genes are TRBV2 and TRBJ1-1, with no clear D. The CDR3 is 15 amino acids. From germline, CDR1 is SNHLY and CDR2 FYNNEI. The V end lost 2 bases, the J end lost 4 bases, and 14 bases lay between the germline ends. Filled out from reference TRBV2 and TRBJ1-1, the complete variable domain reads EPEVTQTPSHQVTQMGQEVILRCVPISNHLYFYWYRQILGQKVEFLVSFYNNEISEKSEIFDDQFSVERPDGSNFTLKIRSTKLEDSAMYFCASSEPRGEVTEAFFGQGTRLTVV.

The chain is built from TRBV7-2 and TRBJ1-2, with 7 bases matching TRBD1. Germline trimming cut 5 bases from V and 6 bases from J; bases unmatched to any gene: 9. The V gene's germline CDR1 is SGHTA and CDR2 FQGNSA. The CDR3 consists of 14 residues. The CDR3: CASSPQTGSHGYTF. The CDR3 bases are TGTGCCAGCAGCCCGCAGACAGGGTCCCATGGCTACACCTTC.

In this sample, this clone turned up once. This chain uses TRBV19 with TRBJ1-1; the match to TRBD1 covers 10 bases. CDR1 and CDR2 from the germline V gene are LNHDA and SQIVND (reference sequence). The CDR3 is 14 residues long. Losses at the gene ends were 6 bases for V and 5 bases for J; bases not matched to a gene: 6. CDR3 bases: TGTGCCAGTAGCCGGGACAGGGGTGTGACTGAAGCTTTCTTT. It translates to CASSRDRGVTEAFF. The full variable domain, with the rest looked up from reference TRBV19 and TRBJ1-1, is DGGITQSPKYLFRKEGQNVTLSCEQNLNHDAMYWYRQDPGQGLRLIYYSQIVNDFQKGDIAEGYSVSREKKESFPLTVTSAQKNPTAFYLCASSRDRGVTEAFFGQGTRLTVV.

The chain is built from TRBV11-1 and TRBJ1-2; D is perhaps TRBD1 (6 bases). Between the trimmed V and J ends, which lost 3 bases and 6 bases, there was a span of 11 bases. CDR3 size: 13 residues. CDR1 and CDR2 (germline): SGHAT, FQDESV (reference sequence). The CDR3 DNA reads TGTGCCAGCAGCTTGGACAGTGGGGATGGCTACACCTTC. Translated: CASSLDSGDGYTF.

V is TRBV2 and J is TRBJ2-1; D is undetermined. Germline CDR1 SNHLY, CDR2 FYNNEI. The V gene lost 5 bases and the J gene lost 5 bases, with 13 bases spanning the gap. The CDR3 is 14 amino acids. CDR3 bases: TGTGCCAGCAGTTTCGGGTCCCCTGACAATGAGCAGTTCTTC. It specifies CASSFGSPDNEQFF.

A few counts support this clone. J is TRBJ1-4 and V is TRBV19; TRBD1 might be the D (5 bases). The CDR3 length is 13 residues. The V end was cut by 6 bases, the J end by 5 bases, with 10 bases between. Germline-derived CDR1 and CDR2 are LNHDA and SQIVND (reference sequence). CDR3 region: CASRNRRNEKLFF. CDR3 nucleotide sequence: TGTGCCAGTAGGAACAGGAGAAATGAAAAACTGTTTTTT.

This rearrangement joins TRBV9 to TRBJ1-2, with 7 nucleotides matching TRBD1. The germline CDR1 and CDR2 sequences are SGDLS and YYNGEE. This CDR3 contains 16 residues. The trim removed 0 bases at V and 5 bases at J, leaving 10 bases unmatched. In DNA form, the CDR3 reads TGTGCCAGCAGCGTAGCTACGGGACAGAAGAGTTATGGCTACACCTTC. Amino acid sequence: CASSVATGQKSYGYTF.

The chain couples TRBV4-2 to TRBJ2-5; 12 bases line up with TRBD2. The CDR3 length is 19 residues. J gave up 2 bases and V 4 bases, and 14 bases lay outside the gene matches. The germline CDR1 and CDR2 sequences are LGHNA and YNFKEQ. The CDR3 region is CASSPRLAGGLFIQETQYF. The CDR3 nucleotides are TGTGCCAGCAGCCCCCGGCTAGCGGGGGGGTTATTCATTCAAGAGACCCAGTACTTC.

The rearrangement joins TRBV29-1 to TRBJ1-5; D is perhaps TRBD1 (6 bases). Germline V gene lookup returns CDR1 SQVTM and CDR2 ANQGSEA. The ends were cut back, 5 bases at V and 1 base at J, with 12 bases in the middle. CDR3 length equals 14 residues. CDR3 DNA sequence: TGCAGCGTTACAGGGATTGGAAGCAATCAGCCCCAGCATTTT. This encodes CSVTGIGSNQPQHF.

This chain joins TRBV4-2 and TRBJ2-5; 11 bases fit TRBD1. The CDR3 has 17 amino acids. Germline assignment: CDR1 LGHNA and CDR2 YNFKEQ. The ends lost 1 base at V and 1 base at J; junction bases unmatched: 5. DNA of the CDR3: TGTGCCAGCAGCCAAGCCCACGGGACAGGGGGCCAAGAGACCCAGTACTTC. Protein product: CASSQAHGTGGQETQYF.

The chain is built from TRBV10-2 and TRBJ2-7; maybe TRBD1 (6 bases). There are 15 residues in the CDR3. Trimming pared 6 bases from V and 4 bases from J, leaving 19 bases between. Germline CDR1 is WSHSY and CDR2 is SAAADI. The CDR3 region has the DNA TGCGCCAGCAGGCCCGACAGGTCAGGGATATACGAGCAGTACTTC. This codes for CASRPDRSGIYEQYF.

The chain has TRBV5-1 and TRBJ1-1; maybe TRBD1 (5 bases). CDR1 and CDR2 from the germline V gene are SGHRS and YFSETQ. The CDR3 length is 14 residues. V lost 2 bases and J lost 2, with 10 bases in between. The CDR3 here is CASSLFTGNTEAFF. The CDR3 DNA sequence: TGCGCCAGCAGCTTATTCACAGGCAACACTGAAGCTTTCTTT.

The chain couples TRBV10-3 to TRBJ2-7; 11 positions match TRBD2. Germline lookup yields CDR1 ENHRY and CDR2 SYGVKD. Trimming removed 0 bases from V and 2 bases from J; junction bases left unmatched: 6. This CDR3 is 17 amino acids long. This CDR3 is CAISESAGSGRAYEQYF. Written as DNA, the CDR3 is TGTGCCATCAGTGAGTCGGCGGGTAGCGGGAGGGCCTACGAGCAGTACTTC.

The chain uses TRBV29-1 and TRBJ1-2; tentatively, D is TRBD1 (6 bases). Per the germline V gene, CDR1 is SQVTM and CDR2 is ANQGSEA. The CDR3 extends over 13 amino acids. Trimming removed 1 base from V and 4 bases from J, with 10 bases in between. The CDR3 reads CSVEAATGYGYTF. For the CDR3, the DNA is TGCAGCGTTGAAGCGGCGACAGGCTATGGCTACACCTTC.

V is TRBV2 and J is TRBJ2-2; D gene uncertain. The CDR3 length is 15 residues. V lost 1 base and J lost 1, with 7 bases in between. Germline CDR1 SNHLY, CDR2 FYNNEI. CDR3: CASSEGAVNTGELFF. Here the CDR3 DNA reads TGTGCCAGCAGTGAAGGGGCCGTGAACACCGGGGAGCTGTTTTTT. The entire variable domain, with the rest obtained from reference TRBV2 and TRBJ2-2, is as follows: EPEVTQTPSHQVTQMGQEVILRCVPISNHLYFYWYRQILGQKVEFLVSFYNNEISEKSEIFDDQFSVERPDGSNFTLKIRSTKLEDSAMYFCASSEGAVNTGELFFGEGSRLTVL.

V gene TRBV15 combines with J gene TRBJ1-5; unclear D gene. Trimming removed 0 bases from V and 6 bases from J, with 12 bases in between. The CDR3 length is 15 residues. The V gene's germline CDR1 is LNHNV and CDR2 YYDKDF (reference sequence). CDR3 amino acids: CATSRDLNQAQPQHF. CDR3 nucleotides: TGTGCCACCAGCAGAGATCTAAACCAAGCTCAGCCCCAGCATTTT.

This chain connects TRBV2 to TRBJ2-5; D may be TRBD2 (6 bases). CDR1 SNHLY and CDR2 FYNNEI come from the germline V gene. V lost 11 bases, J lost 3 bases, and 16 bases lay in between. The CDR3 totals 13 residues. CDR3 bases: TGTGCCGGGGTACCGGGGGAGGAAGAGACCCAGTACTTC. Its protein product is CAGVPGEEETQYF.

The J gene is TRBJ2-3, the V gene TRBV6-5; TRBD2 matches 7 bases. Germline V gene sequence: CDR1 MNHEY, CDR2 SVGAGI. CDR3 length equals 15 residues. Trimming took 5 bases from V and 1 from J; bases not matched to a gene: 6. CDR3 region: CASSLLATRTDTQYF. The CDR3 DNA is TGTGCCAGCAGTCTACTAGCGACTCGCACAGATACGCAGTATTTT.

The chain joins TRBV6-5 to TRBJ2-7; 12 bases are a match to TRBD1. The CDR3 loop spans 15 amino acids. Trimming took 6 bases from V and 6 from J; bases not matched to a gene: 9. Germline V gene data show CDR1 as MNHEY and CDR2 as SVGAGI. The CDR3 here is CASRVPGTGGGEQYF. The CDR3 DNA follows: TGTGCCAGCAGGGTCCCCGGGACAGGGGGCGGCGAGCAGTACTTC.

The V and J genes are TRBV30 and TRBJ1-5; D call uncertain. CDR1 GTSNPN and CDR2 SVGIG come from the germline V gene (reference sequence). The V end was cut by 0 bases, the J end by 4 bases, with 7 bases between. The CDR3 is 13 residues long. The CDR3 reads CAWSVRGNQPQHF. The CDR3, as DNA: TGTGCCTGGAGTGTACGAGGGAATCAGCCCCAGCATTTT.

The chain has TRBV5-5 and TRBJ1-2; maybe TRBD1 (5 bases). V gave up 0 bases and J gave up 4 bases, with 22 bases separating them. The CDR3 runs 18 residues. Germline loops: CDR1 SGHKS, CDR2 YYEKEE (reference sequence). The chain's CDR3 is CASSLDLPGGGKTYGYTF. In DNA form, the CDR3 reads TGTGCCAGCAGCTTGGACCTGCCGGGGGGTGGGAAGACCTATGGCTACACCTTC.